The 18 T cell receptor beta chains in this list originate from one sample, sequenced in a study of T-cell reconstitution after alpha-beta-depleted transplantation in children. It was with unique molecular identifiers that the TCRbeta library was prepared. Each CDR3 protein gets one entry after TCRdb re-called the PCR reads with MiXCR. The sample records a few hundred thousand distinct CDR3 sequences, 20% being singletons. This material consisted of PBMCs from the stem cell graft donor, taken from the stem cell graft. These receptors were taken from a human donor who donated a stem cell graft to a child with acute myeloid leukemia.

The CDR3 sequence: CASSLGPNSGANVLTF. CDR3 nucleotide sequence: TGCGCCAGCAGCTTGGGACCTAACTCTGGGGCCAACGTCCTGACTTTC. This sequence joins TRBV5-1 and TRBJ2-6, with D unresolved. The CDR3 is made up of 16 amino acids. The ends were cut back, 0 bases at V and 0 bases at J, with 7 bases in the middle. Germline CDR1 SGHRS, CDR2 YFSETQ. Supplemented by reference TRBV5-1 and TRBJ2-6, the full variable domain reads KAGVTQTPRYLIKTRGQQVTLSCSPISGHRSVSWYQQTPGQGLQFLFEYFSETQRNKGNFPGRFSGRQFSNSRSEMNVSTLELGDSALYLCASSLGPNSGANVLTFGAGSRLTVL.

CDR3 sequence: CASSESGQKRLAGGPWFSYEQYF. DNA of the CDR3: TGCGCCAGCAGTGAGTCGGGACAGAAGCGACTAGCGGGAGGGCCGTGGTTCTCCTACGAGCAGTACTTC. This chain links TRBV10-1 with TRBJ2-7; 14 nucleotides agree with TRBD2. Germline CDR1 reads WNHNN; CDR2 reads SYGVQD (reference sequence). After removal of 0 bases from V and 0 bases from J, the junction contained 19 bases not matched to a gene. The CDR3 extends over 23 amino acids.

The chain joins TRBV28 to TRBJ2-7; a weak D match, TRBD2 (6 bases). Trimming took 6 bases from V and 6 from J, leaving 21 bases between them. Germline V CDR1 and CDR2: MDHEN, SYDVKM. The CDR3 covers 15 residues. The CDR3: CASRRDWRKIGEQYF. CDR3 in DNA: TGTGCCAGCAGAAGGGACTGGCGGAAAATCGGCGAGCAGTACTTC.

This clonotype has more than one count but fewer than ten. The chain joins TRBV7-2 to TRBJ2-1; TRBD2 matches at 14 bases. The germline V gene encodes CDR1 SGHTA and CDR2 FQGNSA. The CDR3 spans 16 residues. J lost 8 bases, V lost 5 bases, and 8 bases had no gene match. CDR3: CASSITGTSGSYEQFF. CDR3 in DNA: TGTGCCAGCAGCATTACCGGGACTAGCGGGAGTTATGAGCAGTTCTTC.

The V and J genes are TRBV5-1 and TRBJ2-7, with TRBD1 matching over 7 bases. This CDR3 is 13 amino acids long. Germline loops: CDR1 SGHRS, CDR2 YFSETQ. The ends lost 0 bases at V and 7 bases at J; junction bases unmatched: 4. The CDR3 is CASSLEGAREQYF. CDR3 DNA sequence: TGCGCCAGCAGCTTGGAGGGGGCACGGGAGCAGTACTTC.

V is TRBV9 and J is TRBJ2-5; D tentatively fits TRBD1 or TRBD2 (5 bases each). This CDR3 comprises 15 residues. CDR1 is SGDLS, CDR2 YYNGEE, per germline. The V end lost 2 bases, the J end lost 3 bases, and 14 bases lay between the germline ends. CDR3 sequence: CASSVPRMGEETQYF. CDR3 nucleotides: TGTGCCAGCAGCGTCCCAAGGATGGGGGAAGAGACCCAGTACTTC.

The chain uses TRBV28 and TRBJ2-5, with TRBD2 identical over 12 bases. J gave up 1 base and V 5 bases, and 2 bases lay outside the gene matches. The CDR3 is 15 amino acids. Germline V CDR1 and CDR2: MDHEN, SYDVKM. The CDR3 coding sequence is TGTGCCAGCAGTCGACTAGCGGGAGTCCAAGAGACCCAGTACTTC. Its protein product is CASSRLAGVQETQYF.

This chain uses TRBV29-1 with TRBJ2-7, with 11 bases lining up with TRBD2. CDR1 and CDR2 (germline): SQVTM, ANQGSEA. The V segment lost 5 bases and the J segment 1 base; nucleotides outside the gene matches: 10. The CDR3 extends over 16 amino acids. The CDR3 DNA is TGCAGCGTTAGTACCAAACTAGCGGGAGCATCCTACGAGCAGTACTTC. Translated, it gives CSVSTKLAGASYEQYF.

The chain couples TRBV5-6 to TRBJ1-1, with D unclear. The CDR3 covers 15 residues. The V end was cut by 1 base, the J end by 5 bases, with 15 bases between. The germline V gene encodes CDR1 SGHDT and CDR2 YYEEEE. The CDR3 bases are TGTGCCAGCAGCTTGTTTGCGGGATTCGGTACTGAAGCTTTCTTT. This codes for CASSLFAGFGTEAFF.

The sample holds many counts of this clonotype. Here the CDR3 reads CATSDFKTAVGTGELFF. CDR3 DNA: TGTGCCACCAGTGACTTCAAGACTGCCGTTGGCACCGGGGAGCTGTTTTTT. The chain recombines TRBV24-1 with TRBJ2-2, with D unresolved. This CDR3 is built from 17 residues. CDR1 is KGHDR and CDR2 is SFDVKD in the germline V gene. V was shortened by 4 bases and J by 4 bases, with 18 bases between the two germline ends.

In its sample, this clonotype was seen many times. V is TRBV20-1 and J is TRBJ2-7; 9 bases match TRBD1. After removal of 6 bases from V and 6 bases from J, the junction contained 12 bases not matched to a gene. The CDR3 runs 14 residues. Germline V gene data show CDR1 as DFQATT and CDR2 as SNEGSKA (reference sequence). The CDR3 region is CSASPGTGRREQYF. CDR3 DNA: TGCAGTGCCTCTCCCGGGACAGGGCGGCGCGAGCAGTACTTC.

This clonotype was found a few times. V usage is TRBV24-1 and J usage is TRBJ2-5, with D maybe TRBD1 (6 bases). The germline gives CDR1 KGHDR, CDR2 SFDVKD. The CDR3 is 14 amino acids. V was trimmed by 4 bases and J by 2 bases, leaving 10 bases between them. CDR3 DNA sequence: TGTGCCACCAGTGAAACAGGGTTACAAGAGACCCAGTACTTC. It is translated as CATSETGLQETQYF.

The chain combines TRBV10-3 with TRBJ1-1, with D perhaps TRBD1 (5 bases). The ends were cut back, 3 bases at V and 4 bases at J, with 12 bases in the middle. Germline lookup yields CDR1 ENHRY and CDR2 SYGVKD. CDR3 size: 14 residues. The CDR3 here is CAISDPGGGTEAFF. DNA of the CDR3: TGTGCCATCAGTGATCCGGGTGGGGGCACTGAAGCTTTCTTT.

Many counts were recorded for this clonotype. CDR3 protein: CSARVAGGNEQYF. The CDR3 bases are TGCAGTGCTAGAGTAGCGGGAGGAAACGAGCAGTACTTC. V and J are TRBV20-1 and TRBJ2-7; 10 nucleotides line up with TRBD2. V was clipped by 1 base and J by 5 bases; unmatched bases: 2. The CDR3 totals 13 residues. The germline V gene has CDR1 DFQATT and CDR2 SNEGSKA (reference sequence).

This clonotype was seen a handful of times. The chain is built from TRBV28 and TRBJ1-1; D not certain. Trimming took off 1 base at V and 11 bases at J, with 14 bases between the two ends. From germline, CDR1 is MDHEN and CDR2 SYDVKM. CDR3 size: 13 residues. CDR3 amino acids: CASSLYGRLGAFF. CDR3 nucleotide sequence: TGTGCCAGCAGTTTATATGGGCGGTTGGGGGCTTTCTTT.

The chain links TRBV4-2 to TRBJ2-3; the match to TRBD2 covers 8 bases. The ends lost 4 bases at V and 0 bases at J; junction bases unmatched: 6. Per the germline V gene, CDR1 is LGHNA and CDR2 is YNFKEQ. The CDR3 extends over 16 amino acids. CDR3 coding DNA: TGTGCCAGCAGCCCAGTAGCGGGAACTAGCACAGATACGCAGTATTTT. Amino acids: CASSPVAGTSTDTQYF.

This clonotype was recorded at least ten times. The CDR3 DNA sequence: TGCAGTGCTGGAAGATACACCGGGGAGCTGTTTTTT. It encodes CSAGRYTGELFF. The chain links TRBV20-1 to TRBJ2-2; D is ambiguous. The CDR3 is 12 residues long. CDR1 is DFQATT, CDR2 SNEGSKA, per germline (reference sequence). The ends were cut back, 5 bases at V and 3 bases at J, with 7 bases in the middle.

The CDR3 spells CSVRSGDQPQHF. The CDR3 nucleotides read TGCAGTGTTAGGAGCGGGGATCAGCCCCAGCATTTT. The chain employs TRBV20-1 and TRBJ1-5; D not resolved. This CDR3 contains 12 residues. Germline loops: CDR1 DFQATT, CDR2 SNEGSKA (reference sequence). Trimming cost V 7 bases and J 5 bases, with 12 bases left between them.